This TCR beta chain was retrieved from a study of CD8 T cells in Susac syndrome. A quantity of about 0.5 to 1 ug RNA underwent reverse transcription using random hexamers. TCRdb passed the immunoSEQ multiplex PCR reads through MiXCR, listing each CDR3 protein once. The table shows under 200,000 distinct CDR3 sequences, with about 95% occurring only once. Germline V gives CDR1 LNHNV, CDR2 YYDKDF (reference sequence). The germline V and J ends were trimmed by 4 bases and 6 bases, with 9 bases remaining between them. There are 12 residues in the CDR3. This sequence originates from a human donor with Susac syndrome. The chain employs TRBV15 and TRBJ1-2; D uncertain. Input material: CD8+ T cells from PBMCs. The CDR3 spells CATSNPTHGYTF. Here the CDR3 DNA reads TGTGCCACCAGCAACCCGACCCATGGCTACACCTTC.